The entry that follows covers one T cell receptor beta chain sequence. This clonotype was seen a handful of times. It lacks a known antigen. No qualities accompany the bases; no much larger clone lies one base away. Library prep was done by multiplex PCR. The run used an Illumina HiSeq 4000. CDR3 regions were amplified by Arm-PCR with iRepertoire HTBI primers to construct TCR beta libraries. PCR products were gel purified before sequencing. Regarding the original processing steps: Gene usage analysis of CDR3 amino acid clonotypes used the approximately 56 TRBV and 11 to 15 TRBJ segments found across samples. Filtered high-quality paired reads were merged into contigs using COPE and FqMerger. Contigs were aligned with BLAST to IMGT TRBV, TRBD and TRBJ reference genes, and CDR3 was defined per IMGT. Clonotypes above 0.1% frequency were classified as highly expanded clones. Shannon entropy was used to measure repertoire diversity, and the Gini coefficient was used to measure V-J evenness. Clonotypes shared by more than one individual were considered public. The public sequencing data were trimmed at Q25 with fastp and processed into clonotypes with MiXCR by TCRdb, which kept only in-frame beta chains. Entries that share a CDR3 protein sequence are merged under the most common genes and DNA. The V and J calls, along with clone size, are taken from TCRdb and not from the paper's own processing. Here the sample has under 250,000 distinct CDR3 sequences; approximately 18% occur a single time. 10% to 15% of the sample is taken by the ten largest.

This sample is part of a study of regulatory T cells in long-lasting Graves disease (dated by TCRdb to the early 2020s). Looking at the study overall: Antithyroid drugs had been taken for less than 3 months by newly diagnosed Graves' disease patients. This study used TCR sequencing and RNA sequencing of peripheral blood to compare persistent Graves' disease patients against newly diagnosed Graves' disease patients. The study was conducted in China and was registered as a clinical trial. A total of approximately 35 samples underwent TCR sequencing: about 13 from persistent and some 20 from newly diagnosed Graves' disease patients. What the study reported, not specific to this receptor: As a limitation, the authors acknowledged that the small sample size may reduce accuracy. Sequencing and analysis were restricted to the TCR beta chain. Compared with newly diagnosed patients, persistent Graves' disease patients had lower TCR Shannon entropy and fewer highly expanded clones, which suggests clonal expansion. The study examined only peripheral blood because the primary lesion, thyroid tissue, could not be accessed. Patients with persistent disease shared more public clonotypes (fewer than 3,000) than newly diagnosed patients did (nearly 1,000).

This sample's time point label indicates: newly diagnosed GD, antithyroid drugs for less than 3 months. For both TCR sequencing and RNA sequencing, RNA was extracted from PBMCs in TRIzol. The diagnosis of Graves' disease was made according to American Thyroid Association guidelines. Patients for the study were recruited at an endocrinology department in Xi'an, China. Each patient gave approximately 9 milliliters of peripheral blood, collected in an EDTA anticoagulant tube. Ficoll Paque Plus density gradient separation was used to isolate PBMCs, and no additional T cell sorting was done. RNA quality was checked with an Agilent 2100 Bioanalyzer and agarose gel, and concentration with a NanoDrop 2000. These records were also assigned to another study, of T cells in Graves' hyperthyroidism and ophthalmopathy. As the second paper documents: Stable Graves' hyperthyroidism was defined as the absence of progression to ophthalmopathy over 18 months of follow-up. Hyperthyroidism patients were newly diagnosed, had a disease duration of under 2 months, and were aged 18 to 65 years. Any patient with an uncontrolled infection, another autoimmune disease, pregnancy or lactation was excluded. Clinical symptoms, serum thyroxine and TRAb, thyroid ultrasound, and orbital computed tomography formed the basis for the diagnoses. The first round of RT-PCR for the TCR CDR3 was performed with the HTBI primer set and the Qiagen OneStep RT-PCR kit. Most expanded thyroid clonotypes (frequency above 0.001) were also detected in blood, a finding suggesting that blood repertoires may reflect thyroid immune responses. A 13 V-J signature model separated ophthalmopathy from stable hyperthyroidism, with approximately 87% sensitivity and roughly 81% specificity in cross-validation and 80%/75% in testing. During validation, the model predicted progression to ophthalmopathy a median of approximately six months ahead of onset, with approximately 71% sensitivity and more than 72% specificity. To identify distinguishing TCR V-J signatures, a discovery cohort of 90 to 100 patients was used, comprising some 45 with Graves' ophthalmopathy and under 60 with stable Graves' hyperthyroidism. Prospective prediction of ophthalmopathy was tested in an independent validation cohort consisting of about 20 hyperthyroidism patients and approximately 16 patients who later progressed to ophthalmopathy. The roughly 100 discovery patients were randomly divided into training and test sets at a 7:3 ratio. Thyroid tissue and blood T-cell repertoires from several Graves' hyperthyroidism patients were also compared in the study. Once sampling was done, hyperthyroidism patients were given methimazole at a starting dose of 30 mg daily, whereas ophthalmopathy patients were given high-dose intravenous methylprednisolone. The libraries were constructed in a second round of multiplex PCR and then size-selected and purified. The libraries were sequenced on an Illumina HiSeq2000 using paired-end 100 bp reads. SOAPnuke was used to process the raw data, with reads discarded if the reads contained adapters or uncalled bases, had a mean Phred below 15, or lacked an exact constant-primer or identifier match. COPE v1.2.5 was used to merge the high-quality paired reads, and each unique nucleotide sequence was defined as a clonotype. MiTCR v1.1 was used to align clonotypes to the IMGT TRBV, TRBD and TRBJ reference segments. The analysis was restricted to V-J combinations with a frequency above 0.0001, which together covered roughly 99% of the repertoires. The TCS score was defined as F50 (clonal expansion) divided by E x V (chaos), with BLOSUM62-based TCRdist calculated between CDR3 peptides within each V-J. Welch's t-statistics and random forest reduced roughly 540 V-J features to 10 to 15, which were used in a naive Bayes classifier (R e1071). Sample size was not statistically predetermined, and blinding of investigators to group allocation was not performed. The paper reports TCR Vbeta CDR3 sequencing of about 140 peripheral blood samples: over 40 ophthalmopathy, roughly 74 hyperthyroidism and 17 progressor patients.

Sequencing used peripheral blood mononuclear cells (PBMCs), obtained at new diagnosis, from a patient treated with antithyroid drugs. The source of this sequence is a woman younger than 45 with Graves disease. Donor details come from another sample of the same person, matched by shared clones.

The nucleotides read TGTGCCAGCAGCTTAGCGTTTCTAACGACCCTCCGGTCCGGGGAGCTGTTTTTT. This is translated as CASSLAFLTTLRSGELFF. In this chain, TRBV7-9 is recombined with TRBJ2-2; a confident D gene designation cannot be given. CDR1 SEHNR and CDR2 FQNEAQ are derived from the germline V gene (reference sequence). A distance of 20 bases separates the germline ends of V and J, which lose 0 bases and 6 bases respectively. The CDR3 numbers 18 residues from cysteine through phenylalanine. Only the CDR3 DNA is retained, 54 bases long and in frame from the first base.